Presented here are 4 T cell receptor beta chains from one specimen sequenced in a study of T-cell memory formation after mild COVID-19 (dated by TCRdb to the early 2020s). The receptor library was made with 5' RACE. Sequencing was performed on an Illumina NovaSeq 6000. TCRdb applied fastp at Q25 and MiXCR to the public reads, then kept only in-frame beta chains. Under each unique CDR3 protein, matching rows form one entry showing the most common genes and DNA. In all, the sample holds fewer than 700,000 distinct CDR3 sequences, and about a fifth of those were seen once. The biggest ten clones account for about 8.2% of the sample. Sequenced input: PBMCs or a T cell subset sorted from them (not recorded which). Receptors were obtained from an adult woman who had mild COVID-19 (a few samples of this study predate the infection). The sample titles of this study are shuffled in the database, so cell type and time point are left out; the donor was told from shared clones.

Many counts were recorded for this clonotype. The chain joins TRBV11-2 to TRBJ2-2; no clear D. CDR3 size: 13 residues. V lost 7 bases and J 4 bases, leaving 10 bases between the germline ends. The germline gives CDR1 SGHAT, CDR2 FQNNGV. CDR3 protein: CASKRAATGELFF. The CDR3 coding sequence is TGTGCCAGCAAACGTGCCGCCACCGGGGAGCTGTTTTTT.

V and J are TRBV5-1 and TRBJ2-3; tentatively, D is TRBD1 (6 bases). Germline V gene lookup returns CDR1 SGHRS and CDR2 YFSETQ. Trimming removed 2 bases from V and 2 bases from J, with 9 bases in between. This CDR3 has 14 amino acids. This CDR3 reads CASSFGQITDTQYF. CDR3 sequence (DNA): TGCGCCAGCAGCTTCGGACAGATCACAGATACGCAGTATTTT.

The chain carries TRBV28 and TRBJ2-2; either TRBD1 or TRBD2 may supply D (5 bases each). Germline V CDR1 and CDR2: MDHEN, SYDVKM. The V end was cut by 3 bases, the J end by 6 bases, with 8 bases between. The CDR3 is 13 residues long. In DNA form, the CDR3 reads TGTGCCAGCAGTTTGGGGGTTCCCGGGGAGCTGTTTTTT. Amino acid sequence: CASSLGVPGELFF.

The rearrangement links TRBV6-5 to TRBJ2-5; the D is unclear. The V and J ends lost 5 bases and 5 bases respectively, with 9 bases between them. The CDR3 covers 12 residues. Germline V gene data show CDR1 as MNHEY and CDR2 as SVGAGI. CDR3 coding DNA: TGTGCCAGCAGTAGGGCACGGGAGACCCAGTACTTC. Amino acids: CASSRARETQYF.